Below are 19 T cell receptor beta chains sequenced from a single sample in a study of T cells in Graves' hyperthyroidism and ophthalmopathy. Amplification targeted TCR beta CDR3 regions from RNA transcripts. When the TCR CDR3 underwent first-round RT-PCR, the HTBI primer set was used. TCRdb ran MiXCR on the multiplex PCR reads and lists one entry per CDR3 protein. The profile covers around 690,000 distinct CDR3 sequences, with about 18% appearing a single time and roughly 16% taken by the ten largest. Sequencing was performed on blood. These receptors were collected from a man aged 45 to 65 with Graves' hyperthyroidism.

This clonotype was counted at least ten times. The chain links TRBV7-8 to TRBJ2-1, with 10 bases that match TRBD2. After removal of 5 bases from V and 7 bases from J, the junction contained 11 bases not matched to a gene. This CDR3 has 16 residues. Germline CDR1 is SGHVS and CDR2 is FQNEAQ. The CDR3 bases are TGTGCCAGCAGCCCCAAACTAGCGGGGTTTTGGAATGAGCAGTTCTTC. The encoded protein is CASSPKLAGFWNEQFF.

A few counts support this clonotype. Here the CDR3 reads CASSPRRNLLKFSNQPQHF. The CDR3 DNA follows: TGTGCCAGCAGTCCGCGTCGGAACCTCCTGAAGTTTAGCAATCAGCCCCAGCATTTT. The chain has TRBV28 and TRBJ1-5; D is undetermined. This CDR3 contains 19 residues. Germline CDR1 is MDHEN and CDR2 is SYDVKM. The V end was cut by 5 bases, the J end by 0 bases, with 23 bases between.

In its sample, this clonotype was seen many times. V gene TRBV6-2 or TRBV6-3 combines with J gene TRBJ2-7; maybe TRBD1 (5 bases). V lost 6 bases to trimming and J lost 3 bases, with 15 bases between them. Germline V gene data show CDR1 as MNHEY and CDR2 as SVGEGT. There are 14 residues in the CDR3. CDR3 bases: TGTGCCAGCAGCCCCTCCTTTGGACACTACGAGCAGTACTTC. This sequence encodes CASSPSFGHYEQYF.

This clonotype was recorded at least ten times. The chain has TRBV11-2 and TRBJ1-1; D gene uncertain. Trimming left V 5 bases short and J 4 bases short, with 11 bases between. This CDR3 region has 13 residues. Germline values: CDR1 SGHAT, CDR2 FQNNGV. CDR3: CASSAGEATEAFF. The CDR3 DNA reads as TGTGCCAGCAGCGCTGGTGAGGCCACTGAAGCTTTCTTT.

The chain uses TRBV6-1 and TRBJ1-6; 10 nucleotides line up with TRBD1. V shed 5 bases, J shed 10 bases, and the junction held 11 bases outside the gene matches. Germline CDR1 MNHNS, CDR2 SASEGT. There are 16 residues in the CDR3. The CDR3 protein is CASSQKYGTGESPLHF. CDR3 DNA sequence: TGTGCCAGCAGTCAAAAGTACGGGACAGGGGAATCACCCCTCCACTTT.

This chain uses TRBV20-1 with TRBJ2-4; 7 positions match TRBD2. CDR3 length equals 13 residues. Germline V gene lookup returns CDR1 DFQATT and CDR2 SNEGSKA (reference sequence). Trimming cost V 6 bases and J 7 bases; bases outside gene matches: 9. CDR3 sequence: CSATGPGGNIQYF. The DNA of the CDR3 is TGCAGTGCCACCGGCCCCGGGGGGAACATTCAGTACTTC.

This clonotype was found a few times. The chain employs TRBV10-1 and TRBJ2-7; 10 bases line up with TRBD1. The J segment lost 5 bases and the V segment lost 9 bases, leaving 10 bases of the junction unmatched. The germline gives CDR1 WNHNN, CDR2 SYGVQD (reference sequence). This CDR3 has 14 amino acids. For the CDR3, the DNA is TGCGCCAGGTTAGCGGGACAGGGGAAGAACGAGCAGTACTTC. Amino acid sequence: CARLAGQGKNEQYF.

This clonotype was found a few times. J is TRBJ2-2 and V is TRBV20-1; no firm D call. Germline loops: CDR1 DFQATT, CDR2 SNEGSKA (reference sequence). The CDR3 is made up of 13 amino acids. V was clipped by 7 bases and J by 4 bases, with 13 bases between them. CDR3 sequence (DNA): TGCAGTGTTCCCGACCGGCGCACCGGGGAGCTGTTTTTT. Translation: CSVPDRRTGELFF.

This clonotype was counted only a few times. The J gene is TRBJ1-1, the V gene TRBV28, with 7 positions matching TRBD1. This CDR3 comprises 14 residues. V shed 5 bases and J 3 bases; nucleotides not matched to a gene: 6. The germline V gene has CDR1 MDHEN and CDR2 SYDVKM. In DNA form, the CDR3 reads TGTGCCAGCAGTCCTGACAGGGTTTACACTGAAGCTTTCTTT. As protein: CASSPDRVYTEAFF.

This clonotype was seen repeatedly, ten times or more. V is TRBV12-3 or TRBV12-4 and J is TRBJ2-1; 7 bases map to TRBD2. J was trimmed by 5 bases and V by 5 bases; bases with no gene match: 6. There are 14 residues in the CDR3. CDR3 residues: CASSPFGGNNEQFF. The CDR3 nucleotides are TGTGCCAGCAGTCCCTTCGGGGGGAACAATGAGCAGTTCTTC.

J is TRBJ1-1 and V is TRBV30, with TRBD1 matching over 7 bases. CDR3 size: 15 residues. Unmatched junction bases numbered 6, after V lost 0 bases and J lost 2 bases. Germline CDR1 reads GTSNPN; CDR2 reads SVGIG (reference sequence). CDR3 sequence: CAWSVFGTVNTEAFF. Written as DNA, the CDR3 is TGTGCCTGGAGTGTATTCGGGACAGTCAACACTGAAGCTTTCTTT.

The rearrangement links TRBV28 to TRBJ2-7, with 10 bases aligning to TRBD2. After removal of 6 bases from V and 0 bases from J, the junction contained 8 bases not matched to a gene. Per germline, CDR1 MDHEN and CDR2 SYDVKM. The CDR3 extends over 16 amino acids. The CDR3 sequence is CASRGTSGALSYEQYF. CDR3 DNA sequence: TGTGCCAGCAGGGGAACTAGCGGGGCCCTCTCCTACGAGCAGTACTTC.

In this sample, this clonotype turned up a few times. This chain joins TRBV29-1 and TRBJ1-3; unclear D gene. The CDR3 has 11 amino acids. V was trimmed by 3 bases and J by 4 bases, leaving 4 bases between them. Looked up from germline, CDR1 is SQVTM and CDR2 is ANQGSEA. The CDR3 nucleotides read TGCAGCGTTGACCGGGGAAACACCATATATTTT. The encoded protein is CSVDRGNTIYF.

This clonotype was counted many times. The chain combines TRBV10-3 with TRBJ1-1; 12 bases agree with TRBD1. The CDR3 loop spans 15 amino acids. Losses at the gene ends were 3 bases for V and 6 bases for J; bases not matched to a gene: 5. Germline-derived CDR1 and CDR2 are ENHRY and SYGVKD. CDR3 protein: CAISDEGTGGPEAFF. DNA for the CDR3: TGTGCCATCAGTGATGAAGGGACAGGGGGCCCTGAAGCTTTCTTT.

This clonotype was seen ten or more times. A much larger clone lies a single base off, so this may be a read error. As DNA, the CDR3 is TGTGCCAGCAACTTGAACACTGAAGCTTTCTTT. Encoded protein: CASNLNTEAFF. The chain links TRBV2 to TRBJ1-1; D gene ambiguous. The length of the CDR3 is 11 residues. The germline CDR1 and CDR2 sequences are SNHLY and FYNNEI. Trimming stripped 7 bases from V and 0 bases from J, with 3 bases between. Using reference TRBV2 and TRBJ1-1 for the parts outside the CDR3, the full variable domain is EPEVTQTPSHQVTQMGQEVILRCVPISNHLYFYWYRQILGQKVEFLVSFYNNEISEKSEIFDDQFSVERPDGSNFTLKIRSTKLEDSAMYFCASNLNTEAFFGQGTRLTVV.

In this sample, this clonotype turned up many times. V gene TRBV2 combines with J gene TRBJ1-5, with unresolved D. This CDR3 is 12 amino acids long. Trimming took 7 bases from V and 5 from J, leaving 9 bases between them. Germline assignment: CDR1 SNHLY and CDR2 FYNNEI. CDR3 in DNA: TGTGCCAGCAAGATTGGGGATCAGCCCCAGCATTTT. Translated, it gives CASKIGDQPQHF.

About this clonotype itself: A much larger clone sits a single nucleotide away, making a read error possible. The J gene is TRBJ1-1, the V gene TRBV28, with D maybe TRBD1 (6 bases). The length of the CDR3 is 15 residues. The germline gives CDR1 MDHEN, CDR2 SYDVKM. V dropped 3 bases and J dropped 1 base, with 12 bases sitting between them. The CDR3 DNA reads TGTGCCAGCAGTTTGGGGGGCAAAGGGAACACTGAAGCTTTCTTT. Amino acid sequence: CASSLGGKGNTEAFF.

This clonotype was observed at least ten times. CDR3 in amino acids: CASVLAGITDTQYF. The CDR3 nucleotides read TGTGCCAGCGTCCTAGCGGGGATCACAGATACGCAGTATTTT. The chain recombines TRBV2 with TRBJ2-3; 9 positions match TRBD2. Germline V gene sequence: CDR1 SNHLY, CDR2 FYNNEI. The CDR3 runs 14 residues. The ends lost 8 bases at V and 2 bases at J; junction bases unmatched: 5.

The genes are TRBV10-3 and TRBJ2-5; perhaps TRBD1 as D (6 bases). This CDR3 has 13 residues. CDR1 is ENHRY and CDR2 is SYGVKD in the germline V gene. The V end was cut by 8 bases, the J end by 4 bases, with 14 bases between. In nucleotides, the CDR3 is TGTGCCATCCGGGACAACTACCCAGAGACCCAGTACTTC. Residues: CAIRDNYPETQYF.